This paragraph covers one T cell receptor beta chain sequence. The data originate from a study of T cell responses to AZD1222 COVID-19 vaccine. Trimming stripped 4 bases from V and 6 bases from J, with 23 bases between. The CDR3 loop spans 16 amino acids. Germline V lookup: CDR1 SGHNT, CDR2 YYREEE (reference sequence). The method was immunoSEQ multiplex PCR; TCRdb's version includes in-frame clones alone and lacks a portion of them. The sample shows approximately 220,000 clones, 85% to 95% of them seen only once. The rearrangement links TRBV5-4 to TRBJ2-7, with D tentatively TRBD1 (6 bases). The material was peripheral blood, obtained on day 0 of MenACWY control vaccination. The source of this sequence is an adult in good health. In DNA, the CDR3 is TGTGCCAGCAGCCCAGGGGAGACAGCATTCCGCGCCGAGCAGTACTTC. Protein sequence: CASSPGETAFRAEQYF.